Below are 25 T cell receptor beta chains sequenced from a single sample in a study of Ad26.COV2.S vaccination and SARS-CoV-2 variants. The method was immunoSEQ multiplex PCR; TCRdb's version includes in-frame clones alone and lacks a portion of them. Seen here are 400,000 to 450,000 clones, 80% to 95% observed once, and the top ten hold 10% to 15%. Treatment meaning: 15 to 20 received Ad26.COV2.S at low or high dose, single or two shots; about 5 received placebo; per-sample allocation not given. Vaccine and placebo recipients were sampled on day 63 after the first injection. Material: peripheral blood, obtained in a trial of Ad26.COV2.S vaccine versus placebo. The receptors stem from a person aged 18-65 years who received the Ad26.COV2.S COVID-19 vaccine or a placebo.

A note on this clone: The same CDR3 arises from other DNA sequences in this sample as well. The CDR3, as DNA: TGTGCCTGGAGTGTAGGGCTTAGCAATCAGCCCCAGCATTTT. As protein: CAWSVGLSNQPQHF. This chain connects TRBV30 to TRBJ1-5; D is undetermined. The germline V gene encodes CDR1 GTSNPN and CDR2 SVGIG (reference sequence). The CDR3 contains 14 residues. V was shortened by 0 bases and J by 0 bases, with 6 bases between the two germline ends. The full variable domain, completed using reference TRBV30 and TRBJ1-5, is SQTIHQWPATLVQPVGSPLSLECTVEGTSNPNLYWYRQAAGRGLQLLFYSVGIGQISSEVPQNLSASRPQDRQFILSSKKLLLSDSGFYLCAWSVGLSNQPQHFGDGTRLSIL.

This sequence joins TRBV5-1 and TRBJ2-5, with 8 bases fitting TRBD2. V gave up 3 bases and J gave up 5 bases; unmatched junction bases: 12. Germline CDR1 is SGHRS and CDR2 is YFSETQ. This CDR3 comprises 16 residues. This CDR3 reads CASSWGLAGLGETQYF. CDR3 nucleotide sequence: TGCGCCAGCAGCTGGGGGTTAGCGGGACTTGGGGAGACCCAGTACTTC.

The rearrangement links TRBV4-3 to TRBJ1-2; 7 positions agree with TRBD1. The CDR3 is 16 residues long. The J segment lost 5 bases and the V segment lost 3 bases, leaving 12 bases of the junction unmatched. Germline CDR1 and CDR2: LGHNA and YSLEER. Written as DNA, the CDR3 is TGCGCCAGCAGCCAGGGCTTATGGGACAGTCTTTATGGCTACACCTTC. This translates into CASSQGLWDSLYGYTF.

The chain links TRBV7-6 to TRBJ2-1, with 7 bases aligning to TRBD2. The CDR3 sequence is 15 residues long. Germline values: CDR1 SGHVS, CDR2 FNYEAQ. The junction had 11 bases not matched to a gene; V was cut back by 5 bases and J by 7 bases. CDR3 amino acids: CASSGASSGSNEQFF. DNA of the CDR3: TGTGCCAGCAGCGGCGCTTCTAGCGGAAGTAATGAGCAGTTCTTC.

The gene calls are TRBV5-1 and TRBJ2-2, with D perhaps TRBD2 (5 bases). Germline values: CDR1 SGHRS, CDR2 YFSETQ. The CDR3 runs 15 residues. Trimming pared 5 bases from V and 0 bases from J, leaving 11 bases between. DNA for the CDR3: TGCGCCAGCAGTTTCGGGATCTCGAACACCGGGGAGCTGTTTTTT. It translates to CASSFGISNTGELFF. Full variable domain (remainder filled in from reference TRBV5-1 and TRBJ2-2): KAGVTQTPRYLIKTRGQQVTLSCSPISGHRSVSWYQQTPGQGLQFLFEYFSETQRNKGNFPGRFSGRQFSNSRSEMNVSTLELGDSALYLCASSFGISNTGELFFGEGSRLTVL.

This clone was seen more than once but under ten times. The chain joins TRBV3-1 (or the pseudogene TRBV3-2) to TRBJ2-1; 11 positions match TRBD2. V lost 4 bases to trimming and J lost 10 bases; unmatched junction nucleotides: 9. The germline V gene encodes CDR1 LGHDT and CDR2 YNNKEL (reference sequence). The CDR3 is 15 amino acids. The CDR3 loop is CASSRRLAGTGEQFF. In nucleotides, the CDR3 is TGTGCCAGCAGCCGGCGACTAGCGGGAACGGGGGAGCAGTTCTTC.

The chain recombines TRBV7-2 with TRBJ2-3, with 9 bases identical to TRBD1. From germline, CDR1 is SGHTA and CDR2 FQGNSA. The V and J ends lost 5 bases and 5 bases, in that order; junction bases with no gene match: 11. The CDR3 covers 16 residues. In DNA form, the CDR3 reads TGTGCCAGCAGCAAGGACAGGGGTGCGAGGAAAGATACGCAGTATTTT. Protein product: CASSKDRGARKDTQYF.

The CDR3, as DNA: TGTGCCAGCAGCATAGACAGGGGCAGAGGCACCATATATTTT. This encodes CASSIDRGRGTIYF. The chain is built from TRBV7-2 and TRBJ1-3; 8 nucleotides agree with TRBD1. J was trimmed by 9 bases and V by 5 bases; bases with no gene match: 9. The CDR3 is made up of 14 amino acids. Germline lookup yields CDR1 SGHTA and CDR2 FQGNSA.

This rearrangement joins TRBV6-5 to TRBJ1-5; D unclear. Germline CDR1 MNHEY, CDR2 SVGAGI. With 6 bases removed from V and 2 bases from J, the gap between germline ends came to 8 bases. The CDR3 is 13 residues long. CDR3 protein: CASSSGGNQPQHF. DNA of the CDR3: TGTGCCAGCAGCTCGGGCGGCAATCAGCCCCAGCATTTT.

The CDR3 sequence is CASSLWVGSYNEQFF. The CDR3 bases are TGTGCCAGCAGCTTATGGGTAGGCTCCTACAATGAGCAGTTCTTC. The chain is built from TRBV7-2 and TRBJ2-1; D remains ambiguous. Germline lookup yields CDR1 SGHTA and CDR2 FQGNSA. V lost 2 bases and J lost 0, with 8 bases in between. CDR3 length: 15 residues.

This sequence joins TRBV2 and TRBJ2-7; 7 nucleotides agree with TRBD1. CDR1 and CDR2 from the germline V gene are SNHLY and FYNNEI. The CDR3 runs 13 residues. V was clipped by 8 bases and J by 0 bases; unmatched bases: 4. The CDR3 DNA is TGTGCCAGCCAACAGGGGCTCTCCTACGAGCAGTACTTC. The encoded protein is CASQQGLSYEQYF.

The chain employs TRBV7-9 and TRBJ2-1, with 10 bases matching TRBD2. The ends lost 8 bases at V and 4 bases at J; junction bases unmatched: 5. In germline, CDR1 is SEHNR, CDR2 FQNEAQ (reference sequence). The CDR3 spans 14 residues. The CDR3 here is CASSRTSGYNEQFF. The CDR3 DNA follows: TGTGCCAGCTCACGGACTAGCGGTTACAATGAGCAGTTCTTC.

This chain uses TRBV7-8 with TRBJ1-2; D remains ambiguous. This CDR3 has 14 amino acids. V shed 6 bases and J shed 2 bases, with 13 bases lying between them. Germline values: CDR1 SGHVS, CDR2 FQNEAQ. In nucleotides, the CDR3 is TGTGCCAGCAGTCACACAGACCCAAACTATGGCTACACCTTC. Protein product: CASSHTDPNYGYTF.

The chain is built from TRBV18 and TRBJ2-3, with D possibly TRBD1 on 6 matching bases. V was cut by 4 bases and J by 5 bases, with 13 bases left in between. CDR3 length: 14 amino acids. Germline CDR1 KGHSH, CDR2 LQKENI. The CDR3 sequence is CASSLLGAEDTQYF. In nucleotides, the CDR3 is TGTGCCAGCTCACTCTTGGGGGCTGAAGATACGCAGTATTTT.

The chain is built from TRBV28 and TRBJ2-3, with 9 bases matching TRBD2. V was clipped by 5 bases and J by 2 bases; unmatched bases: 5. The CDR3 spans 15 residues. Germline CDR1 and CDR2: MDHEN and SYDVKM. Written as DNA, the CDR3 is TGTGCCAGCAGTCCTCTAGCGGGATACACAGATACGCAGTATTTT. Its protein is CASSPLAGYTDTQYF. The complete variable domain, with remaining parts taken from reference TRBV28 and TRBJ2-3, reads DVKVTQSSRYLVKRTGEKVFLECVQDMDHENMFWYRQDPGLGLRLIYFSYDVKMKEKGDIPEGYSVSREKKERFSLILESASTNQTSMYLCASSPLAGYTDTQYFGPGTRLTVL.

This clone was seen a single time. The same CDR3 is also encoded by other DNA sequences in this sample. The rearrangement joins TRBV6-5 to TRBJ1-2, with D maybe TRBD1 (5 bases). CDR3 length equals 12 residues. V lost 0 bases and J lost 8, with 7 bases in between. The germline CDR1 and CDR2 sequences are MNHEY and SVGAGI. CDR3 residues: CASSYSGDGYTF. CDR3 sequence (DNA): TGTGCCAGCAGTTACTCGGGGGACGGCTACACCTTC.

This chain uses TRBV27 with TRBJ2-1; 12 nucleotides line up with TRBD2. Looked up from germline, CDR1 is MNHEY and CDR2 is SMNVEV (reference sequence). The CDR3 has 19 amino acids. V trimming: 3 bases; J trimming: 1 base; junction bases outside the gene matches: 10. This CDR3 is CASSFDGLAGGRSYNEQFF. The CDR3 coding sequence is TGTGCCAGCAGTTTCGATGGGCTAGCGGGAGGGAGGTCCTACAATGAGCAGTTCTTC.

The chain has TRBV15 and TRBJ1-5; no reliable D call. The ends were cut back, 5 bases at V and 0 bases at J, with 17 bases in the middle. This CDR3 contains 17 residues. CDR1 is LNHNV and CDR2 is YYDKDF in the germline V gene (reference sequence). CDR3 in amino acids: CATSHLEEWVSNQPQHF. The CDR3 bases are TGTGCCACCAGCCATTTAGAGGAATGGGTTAGCAATCAGCCCCAGCATTTT. Complete variable domain (other parts from reference TRBV15 and TRBJ1-5): DAMVIQNPRYQVTQFGKPVTLSCSQTLNHNVMYWYQQKSSQAPKLLFHYYDKDFNNEADTPDNFQSRRPNTSFCFLDIRSPGLGDTAMYLCATSHLEEWVSNQPQHFGDGTRLSIL.

This clone occurred once. CDR3 sequence: CASSQDSHNSPLHF. CDR3 nucleotide sequence: TGTGCCAGCAGCCAAGACAGTCATAATTCACCCCTCCACTTT. This sequence joins TRBV4-2 and TRBJ1-6; D gene uncertain. The V and J ends lost 0 bases and 5 bases respectively, with 5 bases between them. This CDR3 is 14 amino acids long. Germline V CDR1 and CDR2: LGHNA, YNFKEQ.

The chain joins TRBV6-2 or TRBV6-3 to TRBJ2-1, with D unclear. Germline CDR1 is MNHEY and CDR2 is SVGEGT. The CDR3 runs 15 residues. V gave up 0 bases and J gave up 5 bases, with 11 bases separating them. CDR3 region: CASSYSVRQDNEQFF. CDR3 sequence (DNA): TGTGCCAGCAGTTACTCGGTGCGACAAGACAATGAGCAGTTCTTC.

The CDR3 DNA reads TGTGCCAGCAGTTACTCGCGGCAGGCGCCTGGCTATGGCTACACCTTC. Protein: CASSYSRQAPGYGYTF. The V gene is TRBV6-5, the J gene TRBJ1-2; D is unresolved. Trimming shortened V by 0 bases and J by 4 bases, and 15 bases separated the two germline ends. This CDR3 contains 16 residues. Germline V gene data show CDR1 as MNHEY and CDR2 as SVGAGI.

The chain is built from TRBV24-1 and TRBJ1-4, with 10 bases identical to TRBD1. Germline lookup yields CDR1 KGHDR and CDR2 SFDVKD. V lost 4 bases to trimming and J lost 8 bases; unmatched junction nucleotides: 6. The CDR3 runs to 15 residues. The CDR3 sequence is CATSERQGAQEKLFF. CDR3 nucleotides: TGTGCCACCAGTGAAAGACAGGGGGCGCAGGAAAAACTGTTTTTT.

The chain uses TRBV7-6 and TRBJ2-7; 7 nucleotides match TRBD1. This CDR3 region has 13 residues. Per the germline V gene, CDR1 is SGHVS and CDR2 is FNYEAQ. With V trimmed by 2 bases and J by 3 bases, 1 base remained unmatched. CDR3 DNA sequence: TGTGCCAGCAGCTTACGGGACAGCTACGAGCAGTACTTC. Translated: CASSLRDSYEQYF.

CDR3 nucleotides: TGTGCCAGCAGCTTCTACGGGACCTCAGAAAAACTGTTTTTT. Translating gives CASSFYGTSEKLFF. V and J are TRBV7-2 and TRBJ1-4; tentative D call: TRBD1 (5 bases). CDR1 is SGHTA and CDR2 is FQGNSA in the germline V gene. The CDR3 contains 14 residues. The V end was cut by 3 bases, the J end by 8 bases, with 13 bases between.

This sequence joins TRBV7-8 and TRBJ2-3, with D hard to call. V was cut by 5 bases and J by 3 bases, with 15 bases left in between. The length of the CDR3 is 15 residues. Germline V gene data show CDR1 as SGHVS and CDR2 as FQNEAQ. DNA of the CDR3: TGTGCCAGCAGCCCCCCCATCGTAGGAACAGATACGCAGTATTTT. Translated: CASSPPIVGTDTQYF.